This T cell receptor beta chain was identified during a study of cytotoxic CD8 clonotypes in ibrutinib-treated CLL. In the study overall: The study included roughly 10 relapsed/refractory and 15 treatment-naive patients; roughly 17 had IGHV unmutated disease.

Clones were read by immunoSEQ multiplex PCR, and TCRdb kept only the in-frame ones, dropping some. The sample has about 160,000 clones, approximately 84% seen once. The CDR3 consists of 16 residues. The germline V gene has CDR1 MDHEN and CDR2 SYDVKM. Trimming removed 6 bases from V and 4 bases from J, with 21 bases in between. This clone has more than one count but fewer than ten. The source of this sequence is a human donor with chronic lymphocytic leukemia. This chain links TRBV28 with TRBJ1-2; maybe TRBD1 (6 bases). Sequences were derived from PBMCs, sampled after 24 months of ibrutinib treatment. The CDR3 protein is CASRETGTLNGYGYTF. CDR3 sequence (DNA): TGTGCCAGCAGGGAAACAGGGACTCTTAATGGCTATGGCTACACCTTC.